By share, the clone carrying this T cell receptor beta chain ranks as hyperexpanded. Its antigen is unidentified. This specimen comes from a study of EBV T-cell therapy then PD-1 blockade in nasopharyngeal carcinoma. The treatment denotes: AdE1-LMPpoly-expanded autologous EBV-specific T-cell therapy followed by anti-PD-1 nivolumab. The CDR3 is 14 residues long. Germline CDR1 reads MNHEY; CDR2 reads SVGAGI. The germline V and J ends were trimmed by 5 bases and 5 bases, with 16 bases remaining between them. Sequenced by immunoSEQ multiplex PCR; TCRdb stores in-frame clones only, minus some. Of 17,000 or so clones in the sample, over 80% were seen once.

The V gene is TRBV6-5, the J gene TRBJ2-7; weak D call: TRBD1 (6 bases). Here the sequenced sample was CD8+ T cells from blood, taken at day 0 from a patient whose treatment included autologous EBV-specific T cells and nivolumab. This TCR was recovered from a middle-aged man with nasopharyngeal carcinoma. CDR3 bases: TGTGCCAGCAGTCCCGGGACACCACGAGACGAGCAGTACTTC. Protein sequence: CASSPGTPRDEQYF.